Listed below are T cell receptor beta chains from one sample, sequenced in a study of blood T cell repertoires in COVID-19. This table comes from immunoSEQ multiplex PCR, and its TCRdb copy is limited to in-frame clones, with some not included. This sample has some 500,000 clones, with roughly nine tenths found just once. Sequencing was carried out using peripheral blood. Receptor source: a woman in her 50s with COVID-19, enrolled during active disease. Each CDR3 is given with its conserved first and last residue. Where a row states a size, it is once, few, many or the class of an expanded clone; other rows omit it.

cdr3_aa j_call v_call clone_size
CASSSLAGVYNEQFF TRBJ2-1 TRBV5-6 .
CASSGTHYEQYF TRBJ2-7 TRBV27 .
CASSNEPSYEQYF TRBJ2-7 TRBV19 .
CASSLTGGAGTEAFF TRBJ1-1 TRBV7-3 .
CASSPNGQAYEQYF TRBJ2-7 TRBV18 .
CASSFAGRRTDWGYGYTF TRBJ1-2 TRBV7-9 .
CASSVLSDGLGGYTF TRBJ1-2 TRBV9 once
CSVVVTGGGEQFF TRBJ2-1 TRBV29-1 .
CASEGIGQKQFF TRBJ2-1 TRBV6-5 .
CASSEAGDRQETQYF TRBJ2-5 TRBV6-1 .
CASSHGQGVEELFF TRBJ2-2 TRBV6-5 .
CAWSYPEYSYNEQFF TRBJ2-1 TRBV30 .
CASTSFPQRGNTIYF TRBJ1-3 TRBV28 .
CAIGPGGEGEKLFF TRBJ1-4 TRBV10-3 .
CASTHTTNGSPLHF TRBJ1-6 TRBV19 .